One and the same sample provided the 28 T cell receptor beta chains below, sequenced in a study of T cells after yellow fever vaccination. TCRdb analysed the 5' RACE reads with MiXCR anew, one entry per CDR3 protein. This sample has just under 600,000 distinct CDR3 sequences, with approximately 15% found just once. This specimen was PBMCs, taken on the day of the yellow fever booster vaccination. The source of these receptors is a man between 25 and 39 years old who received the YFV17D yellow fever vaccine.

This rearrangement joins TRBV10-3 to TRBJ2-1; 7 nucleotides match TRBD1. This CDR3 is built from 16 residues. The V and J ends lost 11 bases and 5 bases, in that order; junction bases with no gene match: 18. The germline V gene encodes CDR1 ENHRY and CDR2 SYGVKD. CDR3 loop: CALKADRGPDDNEQFF. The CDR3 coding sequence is TGTGCCCTTAAGGCGGATAGGGGGCCGGACGACAATGAGCAGTTCTTC.

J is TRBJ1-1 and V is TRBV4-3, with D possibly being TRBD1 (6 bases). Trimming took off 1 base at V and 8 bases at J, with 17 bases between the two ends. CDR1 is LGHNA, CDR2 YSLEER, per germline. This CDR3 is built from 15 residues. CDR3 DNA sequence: TGCGCCAGCAGCCAAGGGGGGCCCCGAAGTACGGAAGCTTTCTTT. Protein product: CASSQGGPRSTEAFF.

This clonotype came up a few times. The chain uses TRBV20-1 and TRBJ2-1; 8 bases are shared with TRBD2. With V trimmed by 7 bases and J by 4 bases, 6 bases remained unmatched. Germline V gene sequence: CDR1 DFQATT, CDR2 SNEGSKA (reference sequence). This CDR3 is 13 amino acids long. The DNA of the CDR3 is TGCAGTGTTCCTAGCGGGTATTACAATGAGCAGTTCTTC. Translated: CSVPSGYYNEQFF.

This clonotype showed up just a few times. The CDR3 here is CASSLVRFQETQYF. The CDR3 DNA follows: TGTGCCAGCAGCTTAGTGCGATTCCAAGAGACCCAGTACTTC. The chain combines TRBV7-8 with TRBJ2-5; D remains unclear. Germline CDR1 and CDR2: SGHVS and FQNEAQ. The CDR3 length is 14 residues. V shed 1 base and J shed 1 base, with 7 bases lying between them.

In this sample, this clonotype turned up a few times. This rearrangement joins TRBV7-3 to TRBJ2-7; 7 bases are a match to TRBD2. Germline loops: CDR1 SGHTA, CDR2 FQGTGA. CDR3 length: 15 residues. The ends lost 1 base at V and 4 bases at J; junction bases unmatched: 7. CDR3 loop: CASSLNGGSKYEQYF. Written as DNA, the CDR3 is TGTGCCAGCAGCTTAAACGGCGGGAGTAAGTACGAGCAGTACTTC. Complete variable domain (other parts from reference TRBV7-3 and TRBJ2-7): GAGVSQTPSNKVTEKGKYVELRCDPISGHTALYWYRQSLGQGPEFLIYFQGTGAADDSGLPNDRFFAVRPEGSVSTLKIQRTERGDSAVYLCASSLNGGSKYEQYFGPGTRLTVT.

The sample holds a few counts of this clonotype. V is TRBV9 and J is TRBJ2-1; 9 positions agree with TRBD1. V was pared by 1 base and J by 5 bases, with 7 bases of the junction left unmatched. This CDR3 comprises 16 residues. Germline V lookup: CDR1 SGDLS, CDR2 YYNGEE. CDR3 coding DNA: TGTGCCAGCAGCGTAAGGGGGGACAGGGTAAACAATGAGCAGTTCTTC. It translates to CASSVRGDRVNNEQFF.

CDR3 DNA sequence: TGCGCCAGCAAACCCTTAGAAAGGCGATACGAGCAGTACTTC. Amino acids: CASKPLERRYEQYF. The chain carries TRBV4-1 and TRBJ2-7; D not certain. Per germline, CDR1 MGHRA and CDR2 YSYEKL. The CDR3 is 14 residues long. V lost 7 bases and J lost 4, with 17 bases in between.

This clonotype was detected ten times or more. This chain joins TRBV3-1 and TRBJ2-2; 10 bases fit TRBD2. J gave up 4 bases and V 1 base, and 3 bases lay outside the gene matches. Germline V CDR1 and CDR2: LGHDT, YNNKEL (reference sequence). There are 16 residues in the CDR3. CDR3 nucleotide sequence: TGTGCCAGCAGCCAAGCCAGCGGGAGGGGCACCGGGGAGCTGTTTTTT. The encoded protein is CASSQASGRGTGELFF.

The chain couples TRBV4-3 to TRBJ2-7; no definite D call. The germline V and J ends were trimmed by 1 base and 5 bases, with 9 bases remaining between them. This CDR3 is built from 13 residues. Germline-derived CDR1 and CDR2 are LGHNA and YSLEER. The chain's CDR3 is CASSQVRSDEQYF. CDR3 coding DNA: TGCGCCAGCAGCCAAGTTAGGTCGGACGAGCAGTACTTC.

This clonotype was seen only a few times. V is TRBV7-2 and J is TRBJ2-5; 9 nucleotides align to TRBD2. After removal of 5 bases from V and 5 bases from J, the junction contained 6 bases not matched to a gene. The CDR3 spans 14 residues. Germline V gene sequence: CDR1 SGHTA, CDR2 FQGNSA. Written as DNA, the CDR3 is TGTGCCAGCAGCACGGGACTAGCTTTGGAGACCCAGTACTTC. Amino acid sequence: CASSTGLALETQYF.

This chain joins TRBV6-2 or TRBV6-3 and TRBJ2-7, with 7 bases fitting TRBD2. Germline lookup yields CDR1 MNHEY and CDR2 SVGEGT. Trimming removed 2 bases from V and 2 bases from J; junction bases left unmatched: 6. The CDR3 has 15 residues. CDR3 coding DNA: TGTGCCAGCAGTTACGGTGGCGGGAGTCCCTACGAGCAGTACTTC. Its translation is CASSYGGGSPYEQYF.

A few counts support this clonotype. The chain's CDR3 is CSASPPSGYGYTF. Here the CDR3 DNA reads TGCAGTGCTAGCCCCCCTTCGGGCTATGGCTACACCTTC. The V and J genes are TRBV20-1 and TRBJ1-2; no clear D gene. The CDR3 is 13 residues long. V was clipped by 3 bases and J by 4 bases, with 12 bases between them. The germline gives CDR1 DFQATT, CDR2 SNEGSKA (reference sequence).

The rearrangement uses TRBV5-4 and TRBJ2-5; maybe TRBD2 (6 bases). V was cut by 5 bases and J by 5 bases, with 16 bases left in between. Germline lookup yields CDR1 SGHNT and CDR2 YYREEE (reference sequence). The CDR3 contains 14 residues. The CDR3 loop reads CASSWGGGEETQYF. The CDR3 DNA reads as TGTGCCAGCAGTTGGGGCGGCGGGGAGGAGACCCAGTACTTC.

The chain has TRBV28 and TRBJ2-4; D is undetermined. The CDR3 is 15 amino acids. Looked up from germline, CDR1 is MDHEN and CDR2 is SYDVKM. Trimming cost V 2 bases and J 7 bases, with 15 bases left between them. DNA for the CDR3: TGTGCCAGCAGTTTAAATCGGTCCTCGAGGAACATTCAGTACTTC. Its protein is CASSLNRSSRNIQYF.

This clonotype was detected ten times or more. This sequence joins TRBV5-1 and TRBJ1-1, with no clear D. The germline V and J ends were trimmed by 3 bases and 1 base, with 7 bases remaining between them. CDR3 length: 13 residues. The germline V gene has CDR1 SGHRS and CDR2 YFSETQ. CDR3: CASSSEPNTEAFF. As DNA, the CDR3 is TGCGCCAGCAGCTCGGAACCGAACACTGAAGCTTTCTTT.

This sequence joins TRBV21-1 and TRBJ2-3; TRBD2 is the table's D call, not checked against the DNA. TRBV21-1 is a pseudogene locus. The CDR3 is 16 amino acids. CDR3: CASSNGRELNTDTQYF. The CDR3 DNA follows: TGTGCCAGCAGCAATGGTCGGGAGCTTAACACAGATACGCAGTATTTT.

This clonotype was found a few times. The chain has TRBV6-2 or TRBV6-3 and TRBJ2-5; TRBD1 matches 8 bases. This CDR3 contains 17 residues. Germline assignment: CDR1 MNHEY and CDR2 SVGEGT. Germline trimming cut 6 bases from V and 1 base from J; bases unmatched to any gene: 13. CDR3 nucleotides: TGTGCCAGCAGGACACCTCTCCAGGACAGGGCCCAAGAGACCCAGTACTTC. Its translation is CASRTPLQDRAQETQYF.

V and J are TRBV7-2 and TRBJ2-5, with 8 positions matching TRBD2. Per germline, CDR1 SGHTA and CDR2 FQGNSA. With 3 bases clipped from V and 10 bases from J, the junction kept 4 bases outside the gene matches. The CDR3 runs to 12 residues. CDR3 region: CASSFLAGNQYF. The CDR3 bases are TGTGCCAGCAGCTTTCTAGCGGGCAACCAGTACTTC.

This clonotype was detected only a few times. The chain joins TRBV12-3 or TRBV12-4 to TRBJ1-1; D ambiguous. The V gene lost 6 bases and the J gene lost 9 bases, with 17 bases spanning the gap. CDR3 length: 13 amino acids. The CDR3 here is CASRASSSVQAFF. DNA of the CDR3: TGTGCCAGCAGGGCGTCCTCATCCGTACAAGCTTTCTTT.

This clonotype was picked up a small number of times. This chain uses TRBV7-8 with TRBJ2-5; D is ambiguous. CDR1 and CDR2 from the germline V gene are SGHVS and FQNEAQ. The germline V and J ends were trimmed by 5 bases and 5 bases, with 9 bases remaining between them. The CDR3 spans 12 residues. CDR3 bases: TGTGCCAGCAGCCCCCCTTTTGAGACCCAGTACTTC. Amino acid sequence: CASSPPFETQYF.

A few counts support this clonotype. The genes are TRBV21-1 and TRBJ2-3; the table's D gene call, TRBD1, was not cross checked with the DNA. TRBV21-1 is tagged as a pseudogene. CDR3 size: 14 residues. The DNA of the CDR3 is TGTGCCAGGCAACCGGGACAGGGGCCAGATACGCAGTATTTT. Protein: CARQPGQGPDTQYF.

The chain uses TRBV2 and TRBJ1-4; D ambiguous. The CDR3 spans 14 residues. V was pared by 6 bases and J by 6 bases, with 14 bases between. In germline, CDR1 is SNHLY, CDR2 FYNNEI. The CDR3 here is CASSPQPDDEKLFF. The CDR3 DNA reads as TGTGCCAGCAGCCCACAACCAGATGATGAAAAACTGTTTTTT.

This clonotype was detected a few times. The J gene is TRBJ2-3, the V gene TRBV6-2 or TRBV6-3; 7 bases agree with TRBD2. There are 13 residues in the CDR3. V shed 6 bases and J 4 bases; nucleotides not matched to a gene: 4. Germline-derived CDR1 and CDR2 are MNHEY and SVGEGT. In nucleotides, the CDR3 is TGTGCCAGCAGGCCAACTAGCGCAGATACGCAGTATTTT. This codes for CASRPTSADTQYF.

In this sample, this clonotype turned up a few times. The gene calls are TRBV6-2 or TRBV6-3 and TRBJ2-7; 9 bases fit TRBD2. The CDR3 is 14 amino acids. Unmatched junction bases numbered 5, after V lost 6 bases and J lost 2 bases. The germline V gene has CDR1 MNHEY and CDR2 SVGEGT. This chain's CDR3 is CASRFSGSPYEQYF. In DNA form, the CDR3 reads TGTGCCAGCAGGTTTAGCGGGAGCCCCTACGAGCAGTACTTC.

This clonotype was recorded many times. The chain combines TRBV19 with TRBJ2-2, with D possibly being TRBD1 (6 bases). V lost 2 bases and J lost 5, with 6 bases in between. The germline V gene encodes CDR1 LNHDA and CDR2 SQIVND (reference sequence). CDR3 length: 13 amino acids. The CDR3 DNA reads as TGTGCCAGTAGTATAAGGGGGACCGGGGAGCTGTTTTTT. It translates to CASSIRGTGELFF.

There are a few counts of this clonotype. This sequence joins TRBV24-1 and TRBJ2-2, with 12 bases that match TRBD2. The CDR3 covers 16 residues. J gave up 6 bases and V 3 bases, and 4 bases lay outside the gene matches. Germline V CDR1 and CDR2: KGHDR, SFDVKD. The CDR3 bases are TGTGCCACCAGTGATACTAGCGGGAGGAGCGCCGGGGAGCTGTTTTTT. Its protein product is CATSDTSGRSAGELFF.

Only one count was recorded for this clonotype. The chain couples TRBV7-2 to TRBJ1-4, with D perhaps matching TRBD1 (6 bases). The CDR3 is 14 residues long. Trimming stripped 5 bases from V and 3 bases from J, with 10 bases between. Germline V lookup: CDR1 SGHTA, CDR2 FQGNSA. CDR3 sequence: CASSQHRANEKLFF. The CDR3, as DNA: TGTGCCAGCAGCCAGCACAGGGCTAATGAAAAACTGTTTTTT.

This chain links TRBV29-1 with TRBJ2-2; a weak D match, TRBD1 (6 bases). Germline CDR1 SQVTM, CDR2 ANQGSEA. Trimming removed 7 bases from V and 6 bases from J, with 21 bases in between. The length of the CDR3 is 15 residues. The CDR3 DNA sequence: TGCAGCGCCACCCTCGACAGGCCCCTATCCGGGGAGCTGTTTTTT. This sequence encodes CSATLDRPLSGELFF.